This is a list of T cell receptor beta chains from one sample in a study of T cells in Graves' hyperthyroidism and ophthalmopathy. TCRdb fed the multiplex PCR reads into MiXCR, producing one record per CDR3 protein. Of 350,000 to 400,000 distinct CDR3 sequences listed, 14% to 15% were seen once; the top ten hold approximately 29%. Sequencing was done on a sample of blood. The receptors derive from a young woman with Graves' hyperthyroidism. Each CDR3 is given with its conserved first and last residue. D genes are given only for firm matches. The size of a clone is reported for some rows only, either as once, few or many, or as a class for expanded clones.

j_call: TRBJ2-4; d_call: TRBD2; clone_size: many; v_call: TRBV2; cdr3_aa: CASSASGGDIQYF; cdr3_nt: TGTGCCAGCAGTGCTAGCGGAGGGGACATTCAGTACTTC
j_call: TRBJ2-1; d_call: TRBD2; clone_size: many; v_call: TRBV6-5; cdr3_aa: CASSYRPSGRNEQFF; cdr3_nt: TGTGCCAGCAGTTACCGTCCTAGCGGGAGAAATGAGCAGTTCTTC
j_call: TRBJ1-6; d_call: -; clone_size: many; v_call: TRBV5-1; cdr3_aa: CASSLGAGTNSPLHF; cdr3_nt: TGCGCCAGCAGCTTGGGCGCAGGAACAAATTCACCCCTCCACTTT
j_call: TRBJ1-2; d_call: TRBD1; clone_size: many; v_call: TRBV20-1; cdr3_aa: CSASRGVSYGYTF; cdr3_nt: TGCAGTGCAAGCAGGGGGGTTTCCTATGGCTACACCTTC
j_call: TRBJ2-7; d_call: -; clone_size: few; v_call: TRBV2; cdr3_aa: CASRVGQGILEQYF; cdr3_nt: TGTGCCAGCAGAGTAGGCCAGGGAATACTCGAGCAGTACTTC
j_call: TRBJ1-3; d_call: -; clone_size: few; v_call: TRBV10-2; cdr3_aa: CASSEFPDLSGNTIYF; cdr3_nt: TGCGCCAGCAGTGAGTTTCCGGACCTCTCTGGAAACACCATATATTTT
j_call: TRBJ1-6; d_call: TRBD1; clone_size: -; v_call: TRBV2; cdr3_aa: CASSLLGQDNSPLHF; cdr3_nt: TGTGCCAGCAGCCTTTTGGGACAGGATAATTCACCCCTCCACTTT
j_call: TRBJ2-3; d_call: -; clone_size: few; v_call: TRBV9; cdr3_aa: CASSASAFSTDTQYF; cdr3_nt: TGTGCCAGCAGCGCCAGCGCTTTTAGCACAGATACGCAGTATTTT
j_call: TRBJ2-2; d_call: -; clone_size: -; v_call: TRBV10-3; cdr3_aa: CAIRGSTGELFF; cdr3_nt: TGTGCCATCAGGGGAAGCACCGGGGAGCTGTTTTTT
j_call: TRBJ2-7; d_call: TRBD1; clone_size: -; v_call: TRBV20-1; cdr3_aa: CSASHGTGTYEQYF; cdr3_nt: TGCAGTGCTAGTCACGGGACAGGGACTTACGAGCAGTACTTC
j_call: TRBJ2-5; d_call: -; clone_size: many; v_call: TRBV3-1; cdr3_aa: CASSQMGGKETQYF; cdr3_nt: TGTGCCAGCAGCCAAATGGGGGGAAAAGAGACCCAGTACTTC
j_call: TRBJ2-5; d_call: -; clone_size: -; v_call: TRBV27; cdr3_aa: CASSFTAKYQETQYF; cdr3_nt: TGTGCCAGCAGTTTTACAGCCAAGTACCAAGAGACCCAGTACTTC
j_call: TRBJ2-1; d_call: TRBD2; clone_size: -; v_call: TRBV9; cdr3_aa: CASSVGTSGRNNEQFF; cdr3_nt: TGTGCCAGCAGCGTAGGGACTAGCGGGAGAAATAATGAGCAGTTCTTC
j_call: TRBJ1-1; d_call: -; clone_size: many; v_call: TRBV6-1; cdr3_aa: CASREGVGAFF; cdr3_nt: TGTGCCAGCAGGGAAGGGGTAGGAGCTTTCTTT
j_call: TRBJ2-1; d_call: TRBD2; clone_size: many; v_call: TRBV7-3; cdr3_aa: CASSLSSGGSSYNEQFF; cdr3_nt: TGTGCCAGCAGCTTATCTAGCGGGGGGAGCTCCTACAATGAGCAGTTCTTC
j_call: TRBJ2-7; d_call: TRBD2; clone_size: many; v_call: TRBV12-3/TRBV12-4; cdr3_aa: CASSPGQREGEQYF; cdr3_nt: TGTGCCAGCAGTCCCGGCCAGCGGGAAGGTGAGCAGTACTTC
j_call: TRBJ2-3; d_call: -; clone_size: -; v_call: TRBV2; cdr3_aa: CASTGNRVATDTQYF; cdr3_nt: TGTGCCAGCACGGGAAACAGGGTCGCTACAGATACGCAGTATTTT
j_call: TRBJ2-1; d_call: TRBD1; clone_size: -; v_call: TRBV28; cdr3_aa: CASSSTGTDYNEQFF; cdr3_nt: TGTGCCAGCAGTTCGACCGGGACAGATTACAATGAGCAGTTCTTC
j_call: TRBJ2-1; d_call: -; clone_size: many; v_call: TRBV7-9; cdr3_aa: CASSVAGLDSYYNEQFF; cdr3_nt: TGTGCCAGCAGCGTCGCCGGCCTGGACAGTTACTACAATGAGCAGTTCTTC
j_call: TRBJ1-1; d_call: TRBD1; clone_size: many; v_call: TRBV10-1; cdr3_aa: CASSGDRVNTEAFF; cdr3_nt: TGCGCCAGCTCCGGGGACAGGGTGAACACTGAAGCTTTCTTT
j_call: TRBJ2-7; d_call: TRBD2; clone_size: many; v_call: TRBV7-8; cdr3_aa: CASSRTDRAGGTYEQYF; cdr3_nt: TGTGCCAGCAGCCGTACGGACAGAGCGGGAGGAACCTACGAGCAGTACTTC
j_call: TRBJ1-3; d_call: -; clone_size: few; v_call: TRBV6-1; cdr3_aa: CASTKGSGNTIYF; cdr3_nt: TGTGCCAGCACCAAGGGATCTGGAAACACCATATATTTT
j_call: TRBJ1-2; d_call: -; clone_size: few; v_call: TRBV7-9; cdr3_aa: CASSLATANGYTF; cdr3_nt: TGTGCCAGCAGCTTAGCAACGGCAAATGGCTACACCTTC